These 24 T cell receptor beta chains originate from one sample sequenced in a study of cytomegalovirus exposure and HLA in healthy donors. It was with 60 Vbeta and 13 Jbeta primers that the PCR ran. Some clones are missing from TCRdb's copy, which holds only in-frame ones; the method was immunoSEQ multiplex PCR. This sample has 95,000 to 100,000 clones; approximately 85% occur once, and the top ten carry about 4.3%. Sequencing input: PBMCs. The receptors originated from a man aged 25-40 years in good health and CMV-seronegative.

The V and J genes are TRBV11-2 and TRBJ2-5; 11 bases fit TRBD1. The germline gives CDR1 SGHAT, CDR2 FQNNGV. Losses at the gene ends were 5 bases for V and 5 bases for J; bases not matched to a gene: 7. The CDR3 spans 15 residues. In DNA form, the CDR3 reads TGTGCCAGCAGCCGCGGACAGGGGGCGGCGGAGACCCAGTACTTC. It is translated as CASSRGQGAAETQYF.

The J gene is TRBJ1-1, the V gene TRBV30; 12 bases match TRBD1. Germline V gene lookup returns CDR1 GTSNPN and CDR2 SVGIG (reference sequence). The length of the CDR3 is 14 residues. Trimming took 2 bases from V and 8 from J; bases not matched to a gene: 6. In nucleotides, the CDR3 is TGTGCCTGGAGTCCGGGGACAGGGGGCCCCGAAGCTTTCTTT. It translates to CAWSPGTGGPEAFF.

This rearrangement joins TRBV19 to TRBJ2-3; TRBD2 aligns across 8 bases. CDR3 size: 16 residues. Germline values: CDR1 LNHDA, CDR2 SQIVND (reference sequence). J lost 4 bases, V lost 4 bases, and 10 bases had no gene match. This CDR3 is CASSSLNGGAADTQYF. The CDR3 region has the DNA TGTGCCAGTAGTAGTCTGAACGGGGGGGCCGCAGATACGCAGTATTTT.

The rearrangement joins TRBV30 to TRBJ1-5; no clear D. V lost 3 bases and J lost 7, with 22 bases in between. The CDR3 sequence is 16 residues long. The germline V gene has CDR1 GTSNPN and CDR2 SVGIG (reference sequence). CDR3 loop: CAWSPRGVRAGQPQHF. CDR3 sequence (DNA): TGTGCCTGGAGCCCCCGCGGGGTTAGGGCCGGACAGCCCCAGCATTTT.

The genes are TRBV6-5 and TRBJ1-1; D gene ambiguous. The CDR3 runs 13 residues. CDR1 and CDR2 (germline): MNHEY, SVGAGI. Trimming shortened V by 7 bases and J by 3 bases, and 12 bases separated the two germline ends. The CDR3 spells CASTGGFDTEAFF. CDR3 nucleotide sequence: TGTGCCAGCACTGGAGGCTTTGACACTGAAGCTTTCTTT.

The CDR3 region has the DNA TGTGCCAGCTCACCAGAGGGGCGACAGTTTCGGGGAGGAGAGACCCAGTACTTC. Protein product: CASSPEGRQFRGGETQYF. The V call is TRBV18, the J call TRBJ2-5; tentatively, D is TRBD2 (6 bases). This CDR3 has 18 residues. V lost 2 bases, J lost 4 bases, and 23 bases lay in between. The germline V gene has CDR1 KGHSH and CDR2 LQKENI.

V usage is TRBV28 and J usage is TRBJ1-2; weak D call: TRBD1 (5 bases). V was shortened by 3 bases and J by 5 bases, with 13 bases between the two germline ends. The germline CDR1 and CDR2 sequences are MDHEN and SYDVKM. The CDR3 has 14 amino acids. The chain's CDR3 is CASSLIRVWYGYTF. The CDR3 DNA is TGTGCCAGCAGTTTGATCAGGGTGTGGTATGGCTACACCTTC.

The V and J genes are TRBV15 and TRBJ1-2; D ambiguous. Germline lookup yields CDR1 LNHNV and CDR2 YYDKDF (reference sequence). This CDR3 is built from 13 residues. Trimming stripped 5 bases from V and 2 bases from J, with 9 bases between. The CDR3 reads CATSAGLNYGYTF. CDR3 in DNA: TGTGCCACCAGCGCAGGACTAAACTATGGCTACACCTTC.

The V call is TRBV2, the J call TRBJ1-2; no definite D call. Germline V gives CDR1 SNHLY, CDR2 FYNNEI. This CDR3 is built from 13 residues. V lost 4 bases, J lost 3 bases, and 9 bases lay in between. The CDR3 here is CASSGGPYYGYTF. DNA for the CDR3: TGTGCCAGCAGTGGAGGGCCATACTATGGCTACACCTTC.

This clone has a handful of counts. The chain combines TRBV6-5 with TRBJ2-2; D might be TRBD1 (6 bases). The CDR3 covers 15 residues. Germline loops: CDR1 MNHEY, CDR2 SVGAGI. V was clipped by 6 bases and J by 2 bases, with 13 bases between them. This CDR3 reads CASRRDRRNTGELFF. The CDR3, as DNA: TGTGCCAGCAGGCGCGACAGGAGAAACACCGGGGAGCTGTTTTTT.

In this sample, this clone turned up once. V and J are TRBV28 and TRBJ1-5; 7 bases fit TRBD1. V lost 6 bases to trimming and J lost 7 bases; unmatched junction nucleotides: 9. Germline V gene sequence: CDR1 MDHEN, CDR2 SYDVKM. This CDR3 is 14 amino acids long. In DNA, the CDR3 is TGTGCCAGCAGCGAGGGACAGCGAGGACAGCCCCAGCATTTT. It is translated as CASSEGQRGQPQHF.

This chain connects TRBV25-1 to TRBJ2-1, with D unresolved. The germline V gene encodes CDR1 MGHDK and CDR2 SYGVNS. The CDR3 runs 14 residues. With 5 bases removed from V and 15 bases from J, the gap between germline ends came to 23 bases. The CDR3 is CASSPYPLQAPVFF. In DNA form, the CDR3 reads TGTGCCAGCAGTCCCTATCCCCTTCAAGCTCCGGTGTTCTTC. The whole variable domain, remainder taken from reference TRBV25-1 and TRBJ2-1, is EADIYQTPRYLVIGTGKKITLECSQTMGHDKMYWYQQDPGMELHLIHYSYGVNSTEKGDLSSESTVSRIRTEHFPLTLESARPSHTSQYLCASSPYPLQAPVFFGPGTRLTVL.

CDR3 nucleotides: TGTGCCAGCAGTTTCTGGATCGAGGGGGTCAAAAACATTCAGTACTTC. The encoded protein is CASSFWIEGVKNIQYF. V usage is TRBV28 and J usage is TRBJ2-4; D perhaps matches TRBD1 (6 bases). V dropped 3 bases and J dropped 3 bases, with 15 bases sitting between them. Germline V CDR1 and CDR2: MDHEN, SYDVKM. CDR3 length equals 16 residues.

The rearrangement links TRBV30 to TRBJ2-7; 7 bases align to TRBD1. CDR3 length: 13 amino acids. Germline CDR1 is GTSNPN and CDR2 is SVGIG (reference sequence). Losses at the gene ends were 3 bases for V and 3 bases for J; bases not matched to a gene: 5. The CDR3 here is CAWRKTGLYEQYF. CDR3 nucleotide sequence: TGTGCCTGGAGGAAGACAGGGCTCTACGAGCAGTACTTC.

The chain uses TRBV30 and TRBJ2-1; D is uncertain. This CDR3 contains 13 residues. Germline CDR1 and CDR2: GTSNPN and SVGIG (reference sequence). The V and J ends lost 0 bases and 7 bases respectively, with 10 bases between them. CDR3 protein: CAWSVLVSNEQFF. The CDR3 DNA sequence: TGTGCCTGGAGTGTCTTAGTCTCGAATGAGCAGTTCTTC.

The V call is TRBV28, the J call TRBJ1-2; tentative D call: TRBD1 (6 bases). The germline CDR1 and CDR2 sequences are MDHEN and SYDVKM. The CDR3 is 15 residues long. V was pared by 6 bases and J by 2 bases, with 16 bases between. CDR3 coding DNA: TGTGCCAGCAGCTTCCCGGGGGGCTTAAACTATGGCTACACCTTC. Residues: CASSFPGGLNYGYTF.

This clone has just a few counts. The chain is built from TRBV6-5 and TRBJ2-1; perhaps TRBD2 as D (6 bases). V lost 10 bases and J 9 bases, leaving 19 bases between the germline ends. CDR3 size: 13 residues. The germline V gene has CDR1 MNHEY and CDR2 SVGAGI. The CDR3: CATGAGMSPEQFF. CDR3 in DNA: TGTGCCACCGGAGCGGGTATGTCTCCTGAGCAGTTCTTC.

The V gene is TRBV4-3, the J gene TRBJ2-2, with a weak D call TRBD1 (6 bases). CDR1 and CDR2 from the germline V gene are LGHNA and YSLEER. V lost 0 bases and J 0 bases, leaving 11 bases between the germline ends. CDR3 size: 17 residues. As DNA, the CDR3 is TGCGCCAGCAGCCAAGAACGCGGACAGACGAACACCGGGGAGCTGTTTTTT. This translates into CASSQERGQTNTGELFF.

J is TRBJ1-2 and V is TRBV6-8; D not resolved. The CDR3 loop spans 10 amino acids. Germline CDR1 MNHGY, CDR2 SAAAGT. Trimming removed 6 bases at V and 8 bases at J, with 7 bases between. In DNA form, the CDR3 reads TGTGCCAGCAGCCCCGGGGGCTACACCTTC. This gives the protein CASSPGGYTF.

The chain joins TRBV27 to TRBJ2-1, with 7 bases that match TRBD2. CDR3 length: 16 residues. Germline-derived CDR1 and CDR2 are MNHEY and SMNVEV (reference sequence). V was pared by 3 bases and J by 2 bases, with 7 bases of the junction left unmatched. CDR3 sequence reads: CASSFFASGAYNEQFF. CDR3 bases: TGTGCCAGCAGTTTCTTCGCTAGCGGAGCCTACAATGAGCAGTTCTTC.

The chain recombines TRBV5-1 with TRBJ2-7; 9 bases line up with TRBD2. Germline loops: CDR1 SGHRS, CDR2 YFSETQ. J gave up 2 bases and V 2 bases, and 14 bases lay outside the gene matches. The CDR3 runs to 18 residues. The CDR3 DNA follows: TGCGCCAGCAGCTTACGACCCCGACTAGCGGAAAGCCCCTACGAGCAGTACTTC. Its translation: CASSLRPRLAESPYEQYF.

In its sample, this clone was seen a few times. The genes are TRBV6-6 and TRBJ1-4, with D possibly TRBD1 on 5 matching bases. The CDR3 loop spans 15 amino acids. Trimming removed 5 bases at V and 2 bases at J, with 12 bases between. Germline assignment: CDR1 MNHNY and CDR2 SVGAGI (reference sequence). DNA of the CDR3: TGTGCCAGCAGTAGGGGCCCGAGGACTAATGAAAAACTGTTTTTT. This translates into CASSRGPRTNEKLFF.

J is TRBJ2-7 and V is TRBV5-6; no definite D call. In germline, CDR1 is SGHDT, CDR2 YYEEEE. V was cut by 3 bases and J by 0 bases, with 7 bases left in between. This CDR3 has 13 amino acids. Here the CDR3 DNA reads TGTGCCAGCAGCTCCTCCCTCTCCTACGAGCAGTACTTC. It yields the protein CASSSSLSYEQYF.

The V gene is TRBV29-1, the J gene TRBJ1-5; D is undetermined. Germline-derived CDR1 and CDR2 are SQVTM and ANQGSEA. The CDR3 has 13 amino acids. V was cut by 6 bases and J by 9 bases, with 18 bases left in between. Written as DNA, the CDR3 is TGCAGCGTCCCGGGCGGGCCCGAGGGGCCCCAGCATTTT. It encodes CSVPGGPEGPQHF.